These 25 T cell receptor beta chains were all obtained from the same sample, sequenced in a study of blood T cell repertoires in COVID-19. Data came from immunoSEQ multiplex PCR; TCRdb stores just in-frame clones and leaves some out. The data hold approximately 300,000 clones, with 85% to 90% observed a single time. Sequenced material: PBMCs or T cells enriched from blood (not recorded which). These receptors all stem from a woman aged 18-29 years who had recovered from COVID-19.

This clone was seen just once. The CDR3 sequence: CASSSYQRGNSYNEQFF. In nucleotides, the CDR3 is TGCGCCAGCAGCTCCTATCAGCGGGGGAACTCCTACAATGAGCAGTTCTTC. The genes are TRBV4-1 and TRBJ2-1, with 8 bases fitting TRBD2. Germline trimming cut 5 bases from V and 0 bases from J; bases unmatched to any gene: 9. CDR3 length: 17 amino acids. CDR1 MGHRA and CDR2 YSYEKL come from the germline V gene.

This clone was found once. The chain couples TRBV18 to TRBJ1-1; TRBD1 might be the D (6 bases). The CDR3 contains 13 residues. The germline gives CDR1 KGHSH, CDR2 LQKENI. With 6 bases removed from V and 6 bases from J, the gap between germline ends came to 14 bases. CDR3 region: CASSSGEYPEAFF. CDR3 sequence (DNA): TGTGCCAGCTCTTCAGGGGAGTACCCTGAAGCTTTCTTT.

This rearrangement joins TRBV5-6 to TRBJ1-5, with D possibly TRBD1 on 6 matching bases. Germline V gives CDR1 SGHDT, CDR2 YYEEEE. Trimming removed 3 bases from V and 5 bases from J, with 9 bases in between. The CDR3 has 13 residues. The CDR3 nucleotides read TGTGCCAGCAGCTGGGGGCCCGATCAGCCCCAGCATTTT. Amino acid sequence: CASSWGPDQPQHF.

The chain uses TRBV5-4 and TRBJ1-1, with D perhaps matching TRBD1 (5 bases). In germline, CDR1 is SGHNT, CDR2 YYREEE (reference sequence). The CDR3 is 14 residues long. Trimming removed 1 base at V and 1 base at J, with 8 bases between. The CDR3, as DNA: TGTGCCAGCAGCTTGAAGGGGTGGAACACTGAAGCTTTCTTT. Protein: CASSLKGWNTEAFF.

This chain links TRBV11-2 with TRBJ2-3, with D possibly matching TRBD1 (6 bases). Germline V gene lookup returns CDR1 SGHAT and CDR2 FQNNGV. The CDR3 has 14 residues. Trimming removed 5 bases from V and 2 bases from J, with 11 bases in between. The CDR3 protein is CASSLQGPTDTQYF. In DNA, the CDR3 is TGTGCCAGCAGCCTACAGGGACCCACAGATACGCAGTATTTT.

The V and J genes are TRBV5-4 and TRBJ1-2, with D tentatively TRBD1 (5 bases). The CDR3 is 16 residues long. Germline V CDR1 and CDR2: SGHNT, YYREEE (reference sequence). V lost 3 bases and J 0 bases, leaving 15 bases between the germline ends. The CDR3 spells CASSSQKTASNYGYTF. In DNA, the CDR3 is TGTGCCAGCAGCTCCCAAAAGACAGCCTCTAACTATGGCTACACCTTC.

The gene calls are TRBV2 and TRBJ2-7, with a tentative D call TRBD1 (6 bases). V gave up 7 bases and J gave up 5 bases, with 15 bases separating them. Germline V CDR1 and CDR2: SNHLY, FYNNEI. This CDR3 region has 13 residues. CDR3 sequence reads: CASNNRGNHEQYF. CDR3 DNA: TGTGCCAGCAATAATAGGGGGAACCACGAGCAGTACTTC.

The V call is TRBV7-8, the J call TRBJ1-5, with 9 bases fitting TRBD1. Trimming removed 5 bases from V and 7 bases from J; junction bases left unmatched: 12. This CDR3 comprises 16 residues. The V gene's germline CDR1 is SGHVS and CDR2 FQNEAQ. DNA for the CDR3: TGTGCCAGCAGCCTCTACCGGACAGGGGCGGGGCAGCCCCAGCATTTT. It specifies CASSLYRTGAGQPQHF.

This chain uses TRBV5-1 with TRBJ1-1; 11 bases fit TRBD1. CDR3 length: 14 amino acids. The V gene's germline CDR1 is SGHRS and CDR2 YFSETQ. V lost 0 bases, J lost 11 bases, and 6 bases stayed unmatched. CDR3 sequence (DNA): TGCGCCAGCAGCTTGGAGGGACAGGGGGTTGGGGCTTTCTTT. Translated: CASSLEGQGVGAFF.

The DNA for the CDR3 is TGTGCCGTGATGGGGCTCACTGAAGCTTTCTTT. It translates to CAVMGLTEAFF. J is TRBJ1-1 and V is TRBV3-1 (or the pseudogene TRBV3-2); possible D gene TRBD1, 5 bases. CDR1 and CDR2 (germline): LGHDT, YNNKEL (reference sequence). V lost 11 bases and J 4 bases, leaving 11 bases between the germline ends. The CDR3 runs to 11 residues.

This chain uses TRBV27 with TRBJ1-2, with 7 bases matching TRBD1. V trimming: 5 bases; J trimming: 1 base; junction bases outside the gene matches: 7. The CDR3 spans 15 residues. Germline V CDR1 and CDR2: MNHEY, SMNVEV (reference sequence). The chain's CDR3 is CASSPYRGDNYGYTF. CDR3 bases: TGTGCCAGCAGTCCTTACAGGGGTGATAACTATGGCTACACCTTC.

The J gene is TRBJ1-2, the V gene TRBV24-1; D is undetermined. The germline V and J ends were trimmed by 1 base and 2 bases, with 7 bases remaining between them. Germline V gene sequence: CDR1 KGHDR, CDR2 SFDVKD. The CDR3 loop spans 14 amino acids. The CDR3 DNA is TGTGCCACCAGTGATTTACGCAGGAACTATGGCTACACCTTC. Translated, it gives CATSDLRRNYGYTF.

The chain combines TRBV6-5 with TRBJ1-2; D might be TRBD1 (5 bases). Germline-derived CDR1 and CDR2 are MNHEY and SVGAGI. The V end lost 7 bases, the J end lost 4 bases, and 16 bases lay between the germline ends. The CDR3 is 14 amino acids. CDR3 amino acids: CASTKGEGGYGYTF. DNA for the CDR3: TGTGCCAGCACAAAAGGGGAGGGAGGCTATGGCTACACCTTC.

This chain joins TRBV30 and TRBJ2-1; 9 positions agree with TRBD2. Germline assignment: CDR1 GTSNPN and CDR2 SVGIG (reference sequence). The V gene end was trimmed by 2 bases and the J gene end by 4 bases; junction bases not matched to a gene: 3. The CDR3 totals 14 residues. CDR3 amino acids: CAWSSGGLYNEQFF. The CDR3 bases are TGTGCCTGGAGTAGCGGGGGGCTTTACAATGAGCAGTTCTTC.

This chain uses TRBV3-1 (or the pseudogene TRBV3-2) with TRBJ2-3; TRBD1 matches 7 bases. Germline V gene lookup returns CDR1 LGHDT and CDR2 YNNKEL (reference sequence). CDR3 length equals 18 residues. V shed 3 bases, J shed 1 base, and the junction held 13 bases outside the gene matches. This CDR3 reads CASSQGRGTAPGTDTQYF. For the CDR3, the DNA is TGTGCCAGCAGCCAGGGACGTGGGACAGCTCCTGGCACAGATACGCAGTATTTT.

This clone was detected only once. J is TRBJ1-2 and V is TRBV19, with D uncertain. This CDR3 is 14 amino acids long. V gave up 1 base and J gave up 8 bases, with 14 bases separating them. Germline V gene data show CDR1 as LNHDA and CDR2 as SQIVND (reference sequence). The CDR3, as DNA: TGTGCCAGTAGTATAGTCCCTACCCGGTTGGGCTACACCTTC. Translating it yields CASSIVPTRLGYTF.

The rearrangement uses TRBV19 and TRBJ1-2; 10 bases match TRBD1. The CDR3 runs to 14 residues. The germline CDR1 and CDR2 sequences are LNHDA and SQIVND (reference sequence). Germline trimming cut 1 base from V and 7 bases from J; bases unmatched to any gene: 3. The CDR3 protein is CASSIGQGASGYTF. CDR3 DNA sequence: TGTGCCAGTAGTATAGGACAGGGGGCCTCTGGCTACACCTTC.

This chain links TRBV14 with TRBJ2-1, with D maybe TRBD1 (6 bases). Germline CDR1 and CDR2: SGHDN and FVKESK. CDR3 length equals 15 residues. V lost 4 bases and J lost 0, with 10 bases in between. In nucleotides, the CDR3 is TGTGCCAGCAGCCCATTCAGGGGCTCCTACAATGAGCAGTTCTTC. It specifies CASSPFRGSYNEQFF.

V is TRBV6-5 and J is TRBJ1-2; 9 bases agree with TRBD1. Looked up from germline, CDR1 is MNHEY and CDR2 is SVGAGI. Germline trimming cut 2 bases from V and 4 bases from J; bases unmatched to any gene: 5. The CDR3 loop spans 15 amino acids. The CDR3 is CASSYGTGSVYGYTF. CDR3 bases: TGTGCCAGCAGTTACGGGACAGGGAGCGTCTATGGCTACACCTTC.

The V call is TRBV19, the J call TRBJ1-1; 8 nucleotides match TRBD1. There are 14 residues in the CDR3. Germline CDR1 and CDR2: LNHDA and SQIVND (reference sequence). Trimming at V came to 5 bases and at J to 4 bases, leaving 6 bases not matched to a gene. CDR3 in amino acids: CASSPTGGSTEAFF. The DNA of the CDR3 is TGTGCCAGTAGTCCCACAGGGGGGAGCACTGAAGCTTTCTTT. Based on the CDR3 plus reference TRBV19 and TRBJ1-1, the full variable domain is DGGITQSPKYLFRKEGQNVTLSCEQNLNHDAMYWYRQDPGQGLRLIYYSQIVNDFQKGDIAEGYSVSREKKESFPLTVTSAQKNPTAFYLCASSPTGGSTEAFFGQGTRLTVV.

J is TRBJ1-5 and V is TRBV19; 7 bases are a match to TRBD1. V was pared by 1 base and J by 2 bases, with 2 bases of the junction left unmatched. From germline, CDR1 is LNHDA and CDR2 SQIVND (reference sequence). The CDR3 covers 15 residues. The CDR3 DNA reads as TGTGCCAGTAGTATAGGAGACAGGGGCAATCAGCCCCAGCATTTT. It yields the protein CASSIGDRGNQPQHF.

This clone was counted a few times. This chain connects TRBV6-1 to TRBJ1-2; 9 bases fit TRBD1. The CDR3 is 16 residues long. Trimming at V came to 1 base and at J to 3 bases, leaving 6 bases not matched to a gene. Germline assignment: CDR1 MNHNS and CDR2 SASEGT. The CDR3 coding sequence is TGTGCCAGCAGTGAAGTTTTTGACAGGGGGGACTATGGCTACACCTTC. Translating it yields CASSEVFDRGDYGYTF.

This clone has just one count. The chain joins TRBV4-2 to TRBJ1-1, with D unclear. V lost 0 bases and J 0 bases, leaving 14 bases between the germline ends. This CDR3 comprises 17 residues. Germline V gene data show CDR1 as LGHNA and CDR2 as YNFKEQ. The CDR3, as DNA: TGTGCCAGCAGCCAAGAACAGAAAGCTGTCTTGAACACTGAAGCTTTCTTT. Amino acid sequence: CASSQEQKAVLNTEAFF.

The CDR3 bases are TGTGCCAGCAGCCCCACTTTCTACTATGGCTACACCTTC. Translation: CASSPTFYYGYTF. The rearrangement joins TRBV12-3 or TRBV12-4 to TRBJ1-2; D is unresolved. V was trimmed by 6 bases and J by 3 bases, leaving 11 bases between them. The CDR3 loop spans 13 amino acids.

The chain couples TRBV12-5 to TRBJ2-2, with D possibly TRBD1 on 5 matching bases. The V gene's germline CDR1 is LGHNT and CDR2 FRNRAP. V lost 6 bases, J lost 6 bases, and 8 bases lay in between. The CDR3 contains 12 residues. This chain's CDR3 is CASGQGPGELFF. DNA of the CDR3: TGTGCTAGTGGGCAGGGCCCCGGGGAGCTGTTTTTT.